This T cell receptor (beta chain) emerged from a study of identical twins (dated by TCRdb to about 2016). Regarding the research as a whole: The study deep-sequenced TCR alpha and beta repertoires from monozygotic twins, unrelated adults of various ages and cord blood to test whether fetal clonotypes persist. To rule out contamination, the twin experiments were replicated at different times with different library preparation protocols.

Overall study outcomes, separate from this receptor: Because the same donors could not be followed over many years, the conclusions relied on cross-sectional statistical analysis. Compared with coincidental sharing between unrelated individuals, out-of-frame TCR alpha sequences shared between twins had an excess of sequences with low generation probability. Excess twin sharing in beta out-of-frame sequences was weaker because fewer shared sequences lowered the signal-to-noise ratio. In monozygotic twins, out-of-frame TCR alpha sharing was systematically underestimated by recombination models, although the models agreed with sharing between unrelated individuals. Zero-insertion analyses could be partly confounded by invariant T cells such as MAIT and iNKT, though diverse VJ usage argued against such confounding for most clonotypes. Abundant cord blood beta clonotypes carried fewer insertions; young adult naive repertoires showed a weaker similar trend, while memory repertoires showed none.

All donors were healthy Caucasians. The researchers also sequenced three unrelated adults who were not twins: a male aged 18 to 29, a male aged 50 to 59, and a female aged 50 to 59. Miltenyi CD45RO+ enrichment and human naive T-cell isolation kits were used to isolate memory (CD45RO+) and naive T cells from PBMC. The receptor library was made with 5' RACE. TCRdb records Illumina HiSeq 2000 as the sequencer. A universal primer binding site was added through template switching, and the final cDNA carried a unique molecular identifier so that TCR cDNA molecules could be counted accurately. Specific primers in the conserved constant-segment region were used to synthesize first-strand cDNA for the TCR alpha and beta chains. Each cDNA library was double barcoded, with a SMART-Mk sample barcode plus Illumina barcodes, to control for contamination. TruSeq adapter sequences along with Illumina sample barcodes were introduced in two successive PCR steps. The TCR alpha and beta cDNA libraries were sequenced on the Illumina HiSeq platform using custom primers. In the paper's pipeline: MiGEC was used to process raw reads and extract unique molecular identifiers, and MiXCR was used to find CDR3 positions. For each individual, recombination models were inferred using an EM algorithm with the repgenHMM and IGoR tools. The analysis of shared clonotypes was done with the tcR package in R, with sharing normalized by the product of cloneset sizes. To study raw recombination free of thymic and clonal selection effects, out-of-frame nonproductive sequences were analyzed. The public reads were reprocessed in TCRdb via fastp at Q25 and MiXCR, keeping in-frame beta chains. Each entry is one CDR3 protein sequence, shown with its most common DNA and genes. The authors' filters were not applied to this entry. The sample table lists 350,000 to 450,000 distinct CDR3 sequences, approximately 17% of them with a count of one. Roughly 12% of the sample belongs to the ten largest clones.

The germline V gene supplies CDR1 KGHDR and CDR2 SFDVKD. After removal of 4 bases from V and 6 bases from J, the junction retains 9 bases not matched to a gene. The CDR3 runs 16 residues from the cysteine to the phenylalanine. Of the read, only the CDR3 DNA is kept; its 48 bases are in frame from base 1. Concerning this clonotype: What antigen it recognizes has not been identified. Per-nucleotide qualities are absent, and no much larger clonotype sits a single base away.

The sequence derives from a man aged 50 to 60 in good health. Recombination connected TRBV24-1 to TRBJ1-5; 9 of the junction bases match TRBD1. Sequencing was done on a sample of naive T cells sorted from blood. The cell subset or site label on this specimen signifies: cells isolated with a human naive T-cell isolation kit. The DNA sequence is given as TGTGCCACCAGTGAGTCACAACAGGGGGCTCGTCAGCCCCAGCATTTT. This yields the protein CATSESQQGARQPQHF.